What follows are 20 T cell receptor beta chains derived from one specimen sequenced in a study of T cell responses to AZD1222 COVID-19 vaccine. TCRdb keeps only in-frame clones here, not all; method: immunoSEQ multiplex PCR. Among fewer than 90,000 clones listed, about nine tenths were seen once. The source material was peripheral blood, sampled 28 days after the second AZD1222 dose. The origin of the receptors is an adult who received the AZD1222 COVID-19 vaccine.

The CDR3, as DNA: TGTGCCAGCTCACCGGGACCTAGCAATCAGCCCCAGCATTTT. Amino acid sequence: CASSPGPSNQPQHF. The chain joins TRBV18 to TRBJ1-5, with D possibly TRBD1 on 5 matching bases. There are 14 residues in the CDR3. CDR1 and CDR2 (germline): KGHSH, LQKENI. Trimming stripped 3 bases from V and 0 bases from J, with 6 bases between.

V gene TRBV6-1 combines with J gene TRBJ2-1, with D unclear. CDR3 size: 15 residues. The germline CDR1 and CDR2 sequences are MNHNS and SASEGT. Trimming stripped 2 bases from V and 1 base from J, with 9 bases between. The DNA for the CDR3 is TGTGCCAGCAGTGAACCCGGGCAATCCTACAATGAGCAGTTCTTC. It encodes CASSEPGQSYNEQFF.

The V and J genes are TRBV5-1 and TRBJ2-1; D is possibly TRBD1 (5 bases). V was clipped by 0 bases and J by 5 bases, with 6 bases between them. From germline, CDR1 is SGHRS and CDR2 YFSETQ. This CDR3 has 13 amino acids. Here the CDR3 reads CASSLDRNNEQFF. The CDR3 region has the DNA TGCGCCAGCAGCTTGGACAGGAACAATGAGCAGTTCTTC.

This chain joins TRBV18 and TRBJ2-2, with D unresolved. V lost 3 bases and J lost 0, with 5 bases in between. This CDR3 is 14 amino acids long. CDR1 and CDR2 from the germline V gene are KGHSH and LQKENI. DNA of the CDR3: TGTGCCAGCTCACCGCGCGCGAACACCGGGGAGCTGTTTTTT. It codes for CASSPRANTGELFF.

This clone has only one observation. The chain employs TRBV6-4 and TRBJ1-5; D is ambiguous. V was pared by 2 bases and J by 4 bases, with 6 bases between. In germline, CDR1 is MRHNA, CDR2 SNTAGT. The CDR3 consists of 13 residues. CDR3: CASSDDGNQPQHF. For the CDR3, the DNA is TGTGCCAGCAGTGACGACGGGAATCAGCCCCAGCATTTT.

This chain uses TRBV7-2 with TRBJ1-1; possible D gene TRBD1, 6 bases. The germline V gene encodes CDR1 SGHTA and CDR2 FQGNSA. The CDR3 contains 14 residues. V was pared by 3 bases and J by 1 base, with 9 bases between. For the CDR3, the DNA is TGTGCCAGCAGCTTCCCAGGGGAGAACACTGAAGCTTTCTTT. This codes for CASSFPGENTEAFF.

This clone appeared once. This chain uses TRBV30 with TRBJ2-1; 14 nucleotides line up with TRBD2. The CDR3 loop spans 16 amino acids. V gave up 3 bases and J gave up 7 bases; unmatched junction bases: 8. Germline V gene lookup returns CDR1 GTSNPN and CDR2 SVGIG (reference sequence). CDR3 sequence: CAWSPGTSGSLNEQFF. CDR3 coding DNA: TGTGCCTGGAGCCCAGGGACTAGCGGGAGTTTGAATGAGCAGTTCTTC.

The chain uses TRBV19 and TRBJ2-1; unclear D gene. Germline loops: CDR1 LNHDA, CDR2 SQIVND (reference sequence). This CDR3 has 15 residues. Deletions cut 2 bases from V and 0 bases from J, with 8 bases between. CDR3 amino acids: CASSITKSSYNEQFF. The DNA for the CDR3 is TGTGCCAGTAGTATAACAAAAAGCTCCTACAATGAGCAGTTCTTC. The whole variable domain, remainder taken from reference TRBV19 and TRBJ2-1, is DGGITQSPKYLFRKEGQNVTLSCEQNLNHDAMYWYRQDPGQGLRLIYYSQIVNDFQKGDIAEGYSVSREKKESFPLTVTSAQKNPTAFYLCASSITKSSYNEQFFGPGTRLTVL.

CDR3 sequence (DNA): TGCAGCGGACAGGGGCCGAGCTATGGCTACACCTTC. It specifies CSGQGPSYGYTF. This chain links TRBV29-1 with TRBJ1-2, with 8 nucleotides matching TRBD1. This CDR3 region has 12 residues. Trimming cost V 7 bases and J 4 bases; bases outside gene matches: 5. The V gene's germline CDR1 is SQVTM and CDR2 ANQGSEA.

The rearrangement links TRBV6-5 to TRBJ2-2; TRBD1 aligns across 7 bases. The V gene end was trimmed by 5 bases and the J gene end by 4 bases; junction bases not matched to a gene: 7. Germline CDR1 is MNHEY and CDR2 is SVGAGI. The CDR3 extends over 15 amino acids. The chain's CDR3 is CASSRDRGPTGELFF. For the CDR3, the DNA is TGTGCCAGCAGTCGGGACAGAGGACCCACCGGGGAGCTGTTTTTT.

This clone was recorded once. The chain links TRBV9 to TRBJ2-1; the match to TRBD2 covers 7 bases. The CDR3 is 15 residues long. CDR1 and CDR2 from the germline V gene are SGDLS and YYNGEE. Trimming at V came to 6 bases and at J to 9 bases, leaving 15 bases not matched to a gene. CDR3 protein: CASKALSGGPFEQFF. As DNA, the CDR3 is TGTGCCAGCAAAGCATTGTCGGGAGGCCCTTTTGAGCAGTTCTTC.

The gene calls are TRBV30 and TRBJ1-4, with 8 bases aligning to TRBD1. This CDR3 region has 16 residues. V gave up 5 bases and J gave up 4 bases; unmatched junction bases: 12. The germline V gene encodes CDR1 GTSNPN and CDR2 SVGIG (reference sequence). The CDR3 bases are TGTGCCTGGGGACCCGGGACAGGCTTCCGTAATGAAAAACTGTTTTTT. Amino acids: CAWGPGTGFRNEKLFF.

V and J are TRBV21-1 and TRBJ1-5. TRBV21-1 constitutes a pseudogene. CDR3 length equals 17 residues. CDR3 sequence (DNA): TGTGCCAGCAGCAAAGTGAACGGATTCTATAGCAATCAGCCCCAGCATTTT. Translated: CASSKVNGFYSNQPQHF.

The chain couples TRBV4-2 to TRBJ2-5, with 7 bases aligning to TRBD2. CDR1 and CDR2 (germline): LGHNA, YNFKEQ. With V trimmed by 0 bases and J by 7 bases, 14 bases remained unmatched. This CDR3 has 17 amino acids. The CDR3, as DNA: TGTGCCAGCAGCCAAGATGGGGCGGGAGTACCAAGTGGGACCCAGTACTTC. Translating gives CASSQDGAGVPSGTQYF.

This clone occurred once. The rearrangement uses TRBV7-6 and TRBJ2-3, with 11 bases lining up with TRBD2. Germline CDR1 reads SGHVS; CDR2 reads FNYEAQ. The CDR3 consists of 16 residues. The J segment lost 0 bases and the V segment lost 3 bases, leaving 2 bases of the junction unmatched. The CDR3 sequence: CASSFGTSGSTDTQYF. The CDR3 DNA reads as TGTGCCAGCAGCTTTGGGACTAGCGGTAGCACAGATACGCAGTATTTT. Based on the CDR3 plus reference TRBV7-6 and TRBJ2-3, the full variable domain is GAGVSQSPRYKVTKRGQDVALRCDPISGHVSLYWYRQALGQGPEFLTYFNYEAQQDKSGLPNDRFSAERPEGSISTLTIQRTEQRDSAMYRCASSFGTSGSTDTQYFGPGTRLTVL.

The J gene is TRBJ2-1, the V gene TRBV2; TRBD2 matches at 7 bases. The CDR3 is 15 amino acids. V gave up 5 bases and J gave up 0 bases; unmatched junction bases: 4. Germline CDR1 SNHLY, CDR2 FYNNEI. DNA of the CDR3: TGTGCCAGCAGTTCTAGCGGAAGCTCCTACAATGAGCAGTTCTTC. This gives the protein CASSSSGSSYNEQFF.

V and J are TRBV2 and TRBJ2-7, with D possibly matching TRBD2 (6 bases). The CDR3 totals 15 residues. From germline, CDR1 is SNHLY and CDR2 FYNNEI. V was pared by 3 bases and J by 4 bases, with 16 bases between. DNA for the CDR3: TGTGCCAGCAGTGATGTGAGCGGAGGGCGGTACGAGCAGTACTTC. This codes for CASSDVSGGRYEQYF.

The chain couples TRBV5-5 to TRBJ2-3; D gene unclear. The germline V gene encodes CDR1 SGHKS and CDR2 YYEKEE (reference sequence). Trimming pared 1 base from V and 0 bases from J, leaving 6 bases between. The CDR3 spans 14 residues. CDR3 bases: TGTGCCAGCAGCTTGATCGGGAGCACAGATACGCAGTATTTT. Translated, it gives CASSLIGSTDTQYF.

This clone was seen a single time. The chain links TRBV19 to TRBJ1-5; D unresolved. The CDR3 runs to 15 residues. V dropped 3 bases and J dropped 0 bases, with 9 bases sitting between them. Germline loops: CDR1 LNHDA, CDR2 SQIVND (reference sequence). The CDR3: CASSINGNSNQPQHF. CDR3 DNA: TGTGCCAGTAGTATCAATGGAAATAGCAATCAGCCCCAGCATTTT.

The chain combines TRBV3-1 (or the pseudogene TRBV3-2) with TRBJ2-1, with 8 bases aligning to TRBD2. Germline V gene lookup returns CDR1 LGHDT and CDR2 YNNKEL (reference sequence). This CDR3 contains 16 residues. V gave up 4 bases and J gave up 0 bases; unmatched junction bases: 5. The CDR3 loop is CASSPAGEGSYNEQFF. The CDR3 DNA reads TGTGCCAGCAGCCCAGCGGGAGAGGGCTCCTACAATGAGCAGTTCTTC.